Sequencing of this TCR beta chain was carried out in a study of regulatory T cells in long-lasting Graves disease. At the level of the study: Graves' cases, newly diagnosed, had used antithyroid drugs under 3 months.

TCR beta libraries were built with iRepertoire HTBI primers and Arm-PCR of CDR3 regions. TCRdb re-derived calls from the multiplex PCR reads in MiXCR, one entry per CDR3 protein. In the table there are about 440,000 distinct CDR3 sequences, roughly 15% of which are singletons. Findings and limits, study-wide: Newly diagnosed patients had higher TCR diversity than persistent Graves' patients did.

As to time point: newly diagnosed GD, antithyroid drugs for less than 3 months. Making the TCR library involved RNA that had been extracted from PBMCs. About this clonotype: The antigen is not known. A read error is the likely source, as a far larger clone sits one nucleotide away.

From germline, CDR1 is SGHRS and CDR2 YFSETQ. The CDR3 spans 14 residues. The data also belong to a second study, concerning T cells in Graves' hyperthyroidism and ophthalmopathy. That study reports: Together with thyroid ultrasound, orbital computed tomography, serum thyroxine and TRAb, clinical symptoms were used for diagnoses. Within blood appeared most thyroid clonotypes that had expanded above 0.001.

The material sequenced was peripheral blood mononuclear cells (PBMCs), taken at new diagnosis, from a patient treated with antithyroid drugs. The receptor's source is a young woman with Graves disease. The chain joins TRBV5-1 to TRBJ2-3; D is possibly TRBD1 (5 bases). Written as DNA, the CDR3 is TGTGCCAGCAGCTTCGGACACATCGCAGATACGCAGTATTTT. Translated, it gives CASSFGHIADTQYF.